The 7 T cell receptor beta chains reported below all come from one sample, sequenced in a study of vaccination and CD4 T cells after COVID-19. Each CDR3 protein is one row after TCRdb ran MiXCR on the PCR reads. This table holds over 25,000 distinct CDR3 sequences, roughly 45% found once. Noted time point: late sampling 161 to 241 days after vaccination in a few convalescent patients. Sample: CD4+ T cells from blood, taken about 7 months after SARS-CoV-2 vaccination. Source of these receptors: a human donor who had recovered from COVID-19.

The chain's CDR3 is CSARISGMGLDTQYF. The CDR3 DNA reads TGCAGTGCTAGAATATCGGGAATGGGGCTAGATACGCAGTATTTT. The genes are TRBV20-1 and TRBJ2-3; D may be TRBD1 or TRBD2 (5 bases each). The germline V gene has CDR1 DFQATT and CDR2 SNEGSKA (reference sequence). The germline V and J ends were trimmed by 2 bases and 5 bases, with 17 bases remaining between them. The CDR3 runs 15 residues.

CDR3 nucleotides: TGTGCCAGCAGCTTCGGGACCTATGGCTACACCTTC. Protein sequence: CASSFGTYGYTF. V is TRBV7-2 and J is TRBJ1-2; D might be TRBD1 (5 bases). CDR3 size: 12 residues. The ends were cut back, 3 bases at V and 4 bases at J, with 6 bases in the middle. Germline values: CDR1 SGHTA, CDR2 FQGNSA.

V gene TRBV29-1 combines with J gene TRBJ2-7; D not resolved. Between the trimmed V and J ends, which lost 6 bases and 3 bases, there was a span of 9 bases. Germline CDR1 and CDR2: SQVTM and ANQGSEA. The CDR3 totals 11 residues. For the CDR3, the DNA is TGCAGCGTGTCGGTCAGCTACGAGCAGTACTTC. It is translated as CSVSVSYEQYF.

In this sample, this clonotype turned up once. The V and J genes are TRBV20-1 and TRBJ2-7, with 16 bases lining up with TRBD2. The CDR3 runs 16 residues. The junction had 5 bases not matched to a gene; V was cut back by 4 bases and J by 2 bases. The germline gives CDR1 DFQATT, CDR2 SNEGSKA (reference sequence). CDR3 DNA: TGCAGTGCTATGGGACTAGCGGGAGGGGACACCTACGAGCAGTACTTC. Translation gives CSAMGLAGGDTYEQYF.

The CDR3 bases are TGTGCCAGCACCCGACAGGGAGCCTACAATGAGCAGTTCTTC. This codes for CASTRQGAYNEQFF. This chain connects TRBV6-1 to TRBJ2-1, with 7 nucleotides matching TRBD1. Germline CDR1 is MNHNS and CDR2 is SASEGT. J was trimmed by 2 bases and V by 7 bases; bases with no gene match: 5. The CDR3 is made up of 14 amino acids.

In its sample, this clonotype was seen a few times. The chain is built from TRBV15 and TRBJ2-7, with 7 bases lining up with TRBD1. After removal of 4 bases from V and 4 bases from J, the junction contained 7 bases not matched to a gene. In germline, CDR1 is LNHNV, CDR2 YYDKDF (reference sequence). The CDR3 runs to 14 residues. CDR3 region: CATSKTGYLYEQYF. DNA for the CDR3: TGTGCCACCAGCAAGACAGGGTATTTGTACGAGCAGTACTTC.

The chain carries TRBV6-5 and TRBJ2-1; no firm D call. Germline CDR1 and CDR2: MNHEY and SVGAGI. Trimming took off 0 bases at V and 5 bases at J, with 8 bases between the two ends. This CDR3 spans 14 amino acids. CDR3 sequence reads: CASSYSDAHNEQFF. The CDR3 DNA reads TGTGCCAGCAGTTACTCAGACGCCCACAATGAGCAGTTCTTC.